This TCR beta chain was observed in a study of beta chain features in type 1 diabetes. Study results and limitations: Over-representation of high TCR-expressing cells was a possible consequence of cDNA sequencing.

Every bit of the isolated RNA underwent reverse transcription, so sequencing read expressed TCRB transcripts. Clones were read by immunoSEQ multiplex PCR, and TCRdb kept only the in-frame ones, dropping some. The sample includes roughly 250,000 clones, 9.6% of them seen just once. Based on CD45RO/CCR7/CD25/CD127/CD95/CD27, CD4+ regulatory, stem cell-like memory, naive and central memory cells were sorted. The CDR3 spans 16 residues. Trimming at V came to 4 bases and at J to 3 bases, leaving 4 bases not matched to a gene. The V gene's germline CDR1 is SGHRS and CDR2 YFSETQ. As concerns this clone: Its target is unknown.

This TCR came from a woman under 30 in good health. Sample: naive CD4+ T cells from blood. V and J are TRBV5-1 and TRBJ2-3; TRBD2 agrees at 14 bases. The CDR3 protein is CASSPGLAGVTDTQYF. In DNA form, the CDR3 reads TGCGCCAGCAGCCCGGGACTAGCGGGAGTAACAGATACGCAGTATTTT.